The rows below give T cell receptor beta chains drawn from one sample of a study of blood T cell repertoires in COVID-19. This table comes from immunoSEQ multiplex PCR, and its TCRdb copy is limited to in-frame clones, with some not included. The sample contains about 200,000 clones, 88% of which appear only once. The source material was peripheral blood. The source is a man younger than 30 with active or convalescent COVID-19. Both conserved end residues are part of each CDR3. The order of the fields is D gene, clone size, V gene, J gene, CDR3 protein, CDR3 DNA. A D gene is named only where the DNA matches it firmly. Not all rows give a size; the values are once, few, many and, for expanded clones, a class.

D gene: TRBD1; clone size: once; V gene: TRBV7-8; J gene: TRBJ1-1; CDR3 protein: CASAKSGGHTEAFF; CDR3 DNA: TGTGCCAGCGCCAAATCAGGGGGCCACACTGAAGCTTTCTTT
D gene: TRBD1; clone size: .; V gene: TRBV4-1; J gene: TRBJ2-3; CDR3 protein: CASSQLDRDADTQYF; CDR3 DNA: TGCGCCAGCAGCCAATTGGACAGGGACGCAGATACGCAGTATTTT
D gene: .; clone size: .; V gene: TRBV9; J gene: TRBJ1-3; CDR3 protein: CASSVGRGSGNTIYF; CDR3 DNA: TGTGCCAGCAGCGTAGGCAGGGGCTCTGGAAACACCATATATTTT
D gene: .; clone size: .; V gene: TRBV6-2/TRBV6-3; J gene: TRBJ2-7; CDR3 protein: CASSYSRLKVNSYEQYF; CDR3 DNA: TGTGCCAGCAGTTACTCCAGACTGAAAGTAAATTCCTACGAGCAGTACTTC
D gene: .; clone size: once; V gene: TRBV6-5; J gene: TRBJ2-1; CDR3 protein: CAARGSGGDGEQFF; CDR3 DNA: TGTGCCGCCCGAGGGAGCGGAGGAGACGGTGAGCAGTTCTTC
D gene: TRBD2; clone size: .; V gene: TRBV7-9; J gene: TRBJ2-3; CDR3 protein: CASSLRGGSFTDTQYF; CDR3 DNA: TGTGCCAGCAGCTTGAGGGGCGGGAGTTTCACAGATACGCAGTATTTT
D gene: TRBD1; clone size: .; V gene: TRBV9; J gene: TRBJ1-6; CDR3 protein: CASSLRTGHNSPLHF; CDR3 DNA: TGTGCCAGCAGCCTCCGGACAGGGCATAATTCACCCCTCCACTTT
D gene: .; clone size: .; V gene: TRBV14; J gene: TRBJ2-1; CDR3 protein: CASSQVREEQFF; CDR3 DNA: TGTGCCAGCAGCCAAGTAAGAGAAGAGCAGTTCTTC
D gene: .; clone size: .; V gene: TRBV5-4; J gene: TRBJ2-2; CDR3 protein: CASSLGAVNTGELFF; CDR3 DNA: TGTGCCAGCAGCTTGGGAGCGGTGAACACCGGGGAGCTGTTTTTT
D gene: TRBD1; clone size: .; V gene: TRBV5-4; J gene: TRBJ1-1; CDR3 protein: CASSPRTGRMTEAFF; CDR3 DNA: TGTGCCAGCAGCCCCAGGACAGGGAGGATGACTGAAGCTTTCTTT
D gene: .; clone size: .; V gene: TRBV5-4; J gene: TRBJ1-4; CDR3 protein: CASSRHAGPTNEKLFF; CDR3 DNA: TGTGCCAGCAGCCGCCATGCAGGCCCAACTAATGAAAAACTGTTTTTT
D gene: .; clone size: .; V gene: TRBV5-3; J gene: TRBJ2-5; CDR3 protein: CARSLQRSGETQYF; CDR3 DNA: TGTGCCAGAAGCTTGCAGCGGTCGGGGGAGACCCAGTACTTC
D gene: .; clone size: .; V gene: TRBV6-5; J gene: TRBJ2-2; CDR3 protein: CAISGGPDTGELFF; CDR3 DNA: TGTGCCATATCGGGGGGCCCGGACACCGGGGAGCTGTTTTTT
D gene: TRBD1; clone size: .; V gene: TRBV5-1; J gene: TRBJ1-4; CDR3 protein: CASSPLGQGNEKLFF; CDR3 DNA: TGCGCCAGCAGCCCGCTGGGACAGGGGAATGAAAAACTGTTTTTT
D gene: .; clone size: .; V gene: TRBV28; J gene: TRBJ1-5; CDR3 protein: CASSFRGDNQPQHF; CDR3 DNA: TGTGCCAGCAGTTTTCGCGGGGACAATCAGCCCCAGCATTTT
D gene: TRBD1; clone size: .; V gene: TRBV3-1/TRBV3-2; J gene: TRBJ1-2; CDR3 protein: CASSLRDRENYGYTF; CDR3 DNA: TGTGCCAGCAGCCTTCGGGACAGGGAGAACTATGGCTACACCTTC
D gene: .; clone size: .; V gene: TRBV30; J gene: TRBJ2-3; CDR3 protein: CAWNAGKRDTQYF; CDR3 DNA: TGTGCCTGGAACGCAGGGAAGCGAGATACGCAGTATTTT
D gene: TRBD1; clone size: .; V gene: TRBV6-5; J gene: TRBJ1-5; CDR3 protein: CASSTEGAGQPQHF; CDR3 DNA: TGTGCCAGCAGCACAGAGGGGGCAGGTCAGCCCCAGCATTTT
D gene: TRBD1; clone size: .; V gene: TRBV2; J gene: TRBJ1-2; CDR3 protein: CASSSDRGGSYGYTF; CDR3 DNA: TGTGCCAGCAGTTCCGACAGGGGGGGCTCCTATGGCTACACCTTC
D gene: .; clone size: .; V gene: TRBV6-4; J gene: TRBJ2-2; CDR3 protein: CASSLVGNANTGELFF; CDR3 DNA: TGTGCCAGCAGTTTGGTCGGTAACGCGAACACCGGGGAGCTGTTTTTT
D gene: .; clone size: .; V gene: TRBV11-3; J gene: TRBJ2-1; CDR3 protein: CASSLGSTGAKNEQFF; CDR3 DNA: TGTGCCAGCAGCTTAGGGTCGACGGGAGCGAAGAATGAGCAGTTCTTC
D gene: .; clone size: .; V gene: TRBV21-1; J gene: TRBJ1-1; CDR3 protein: CASSKEGQGGDTEAFF; CDR3 DNA: TGTGCCAGCAGCAAAGAGGGACAGGGGGGAGACACTGAAGCTTTCTTT
D gene: .; clone size: .; V gene: TRBV7-2; J gene: TRBJ1-2; CDR3 protein: CASSSVGRDYGYTF; CDR3 DNA: TGTGCCAGCAGCTCGGTAGGGAGAGACTATGGCTACACCTTC
D gene: TRBD1; clone size: .; V gene: TRBV14; J gene: TRBJ1-2; CDR3 protein: CASSRRRDRSDGYTF; CDR3 DNA: TGTGCCAGCAGCCGACGACGGGACAGGAGCGATGGCTACACCTTC
D gene: .; clone size: .; V gene: TRBV13; J gene: TRBJ1-2; CDR3 protein: CASSVVSDYGYTF; CDR3 DNA: TGTGCCAGCAGTGTTGTCAGCGACTATGGCTACACCTTC
D gene: .; clone size: .; V gene: TRBV5-1; J gene: TRBJ1-5; CDR3 protein: CASSYWGGQPQHF; CDR3 DNA: TGCGCCAGCAGCTATTGGGGGGGTCAGCCCCAGCATTTT
D gene: TRBD2; clone size: .; V gene: TRBV7-2; J gene: TRBJ2-1; CDR3 protein: CASSRRLAGGPHEQFF; CDR3 DNA: TGTGCCAGCAGCCGCAGACTAGCGGGAGGGCCCCATGAGCAGTTCTTC
D gene: .; clone size: .; V gene: TRBV28; J gene: TRBJ2-1; CDR3 protein: CATTRLGSSYNEQFF; CDR3 DNA: TGTGCCACCACGCGGTTGGGGAGCTCCTACAATGAGCAGTTCTTC
D gene: .; clone size: .; V gene: TRBV6-5; J gene: TRBJ1-2; CDR3 protein: CASSYSRAPRGGYTF; CDR3 DNA: TGTGCCAGCAGTTACTCGAGGGCCCCGCGTGGGGGCTACACCTTC
D gene: .; clone size: .; V gene: TRBV2; J gene: TRBJ1-2; CDR3 protein: CASRKGKLKGLANYGYTF; CDR3 DNA: TGTGCCAGCAGAAAGGGGAAGCTAAAGGGGTTAGCTAACTATGGCTACACCTTC
D gene: .; clone size: .; V gene: TRBV7-9; J gene: TRBJ1-2; CDR3 protein: CASSPLGRDNYGYTF; CDR3 DNA: TGTGCCAGCAGCCCACTCGGGAGGGACAACTATGGCTACACCTTC
D gene: .; clone size: .; V gene: TRBV19; J gene: TRBJ1-2; CDR3 protein: CASRRLQGYYGYTF; CDR3 DNA: TGTGCCAGTAGACGCCTCCAGGGGTACTATGGCTACACCTTC
D gene: TRBD1; clone size: few; V gene: TRBV2; J gene: TRBJ2-1; CDR3 protein: CASRFPGTGAWSSYNEQFF; CDR3 DNA: TGTGCCAGCAGATTCCCCGGGACAGGGGCCTGGAGCTCCTACAATGAGCAGTTCTTC
D gene: .; clone size: .; V gene: TRBV29-1; J gene: TRBJ1-2; CDR3 protein: CSVNDRSYGYTF; CDR3 DNA: TGCAGCGTCAACGACAGGTCCTATGGCTACACCTTC
D gene: .; clone size: .; V gene: TRBV6-5; J gene: TRBJ1-4; CDR3 protein: CASSRREGIGEKLFF; CDR3 DNA: TGTGCCAGCAGCCGCCGCGAGGGTATCGGGGAAAAACTGTTTTTT
D gene: TRBD2; clone size: .; V gene: TRBV4-1; J gene: TRBJ2-5; CDR3 protein: CASTLLAGVGETQYF; CDR3 DNA: TGCGCCAGTACACTACTAGCGGGAGTAGGAGAGACCCAGTACTTC
D gene: TRBD2; clone size: few; V gene: TRBV7-9; J gene: TRBJ2-7; CDR3 protein: CASSLLATYEQYF; CDR3 DNA: TGTGCCAGCAGTTTACTAGCGACCTACGAGCAGTACTTC
D gene: TRBD2; clone size: .; V gene: TRBV3-1/TRBV3-2; J gene: TRBJ2-3; CDR3 protein: CASSRRQTSLLGDTQYF; CDR3 DNA: TGTGCCAGCAGCCGACGCCAGACTAGCCTATTGGGAGATACGCAGTATTTT
D gene: .; clone size: .; V gene: TRBV7-7; J gene: TRBJ2-5; CDR3 protein: CASSLSPQVETQYF; CDR3 DNA: TGTGCTAGCAGCTTATCTCCCCAGGTAGAGACCCAGTACTTC
D gene: TRBD1; clone size: .; V gene: TRBV10-2; J gene: TRBJ2-2; CDR3 protein: CASSEYGTGGAVNTGELFF; CDR3 DNA: TGCGCCAGCAGTGAGTACGGGACAGGGGGCGCGGTTAACACCGGGGAGCTGTTTTTT
D gene: TRBD2; clone size: .; V gene: TRBV5-1; J gene: TRBJ2-3; CDR3 protein: CASSLASGGAKDTQYF; CDR3 DNA: TGCGCCAGCAGCTTGGCTAGCGGGGGGGCAAAAGATACGCAGTATTTT
D gene: .; clone size: .; V gene: TRBV12-5; J gene: TRBJ2-7; CDR3 protein: CASGLSGVYEQYF; CDR3 DNA: TGTGCTAGTGGTTTGTCAGGGGTCTACGAGCAGTACTTC
D gene: .; clone size: .; V gene: TRBV3-1/TRBV3-2; J gene: TRBJ1-1; CDR3 protein: CASSQEQGLGVTEAFF; CDR3 DNA: TGTGCCAGCAGCCAAGAACAGGGTCTGGGGGTCACTGAAGCTTTCTTT
D gene: .; clone size: .; V gene: TRBV9; J gene: TRBJ2-2; CDR3 protein: CASSIDSPNTGELFF; CDR3 DNA: TGTGCCAGCAGCATCGACAGTCCGAACACCGGGGAGCTGTTTTTT
D gene: .; clone size: .; V gene: TRBV7-6; J gene: TRBJ2-6; CDR3 protein: CASSLAVLEGLSGANVLTF; CDR3 DNA: TGTGCCAGCAGCTTAGCGGTATTGGAGGGGCTTTCTGGGGCCAACGTCCTGACTTTC
D gene: TRBD1; clone size: .; V gene: TRBV7-8; J gene: TRBJ1-6; CDR3 protein: CASSFRTGKDSPLHF; CDR3 DNA: TGTGCCAGCAGCTTCCGGACAGGGAAGGATTCACCCCTCCACTTT
D gene: .; clone size: .; V gene: TRBV24-1; J gene: TRBJ2-7; CDR3 protein: CAPGSTITYEQYF; CDR3 DNA: TGTGCCCCAGGCAGTACAATCACCTACGAGCAGTACTTC
D gene: TRBD1; clone size: .; V gene: TRBV2; J gene: TRBJ2-5; CDR3 protein: CASRTGTGEETQYF; CDR3 DNA: TGTGCCAGCAGGACCGGGACAGGGGAAGAGACCCAGTACTTC
D gene: TRBD2; clone size: .; V gene: TRBV25-1; J gene: TRBJ2-3; CDR3 protein: CASQQGLAGVGTDTQYF; CDR3 DNA: TGTGCCAGCCAACAGGGACTAGCGGGAGTAGGCACAGATACGCAGTATTTT
D gene: .; clone size: .; V gene: TRBV10-3; J gene: TRBJ1-5; CDR3 protein: CAISPDRRSQPQHF; CDR3 DNA: TGTGCCATCAGCCCCGACAGGCGATCTCAGCCCCAGCATTTT
D gene: TRBD1; clone size: .; V gene: TRBV19; J gene: TRBJ1-1; CDR3 protein: CASSMGTANTEAFF; CDR3 DNA: TGTGCCAGTAGTATGGGGACAGCGAACACTGAAGCTTTCTTT
D gene: TRBD1; clone size: .; V gene: TRBV12-5; J gene: TRBJ1-5; CDR3 protein: CASGLGGTGVSNQPQHF; CDR3 DNA: TGTGCTAGTGGTTTGGGGGGGACAGGGGTGAGCAATCAGCCCCAGCATTTT